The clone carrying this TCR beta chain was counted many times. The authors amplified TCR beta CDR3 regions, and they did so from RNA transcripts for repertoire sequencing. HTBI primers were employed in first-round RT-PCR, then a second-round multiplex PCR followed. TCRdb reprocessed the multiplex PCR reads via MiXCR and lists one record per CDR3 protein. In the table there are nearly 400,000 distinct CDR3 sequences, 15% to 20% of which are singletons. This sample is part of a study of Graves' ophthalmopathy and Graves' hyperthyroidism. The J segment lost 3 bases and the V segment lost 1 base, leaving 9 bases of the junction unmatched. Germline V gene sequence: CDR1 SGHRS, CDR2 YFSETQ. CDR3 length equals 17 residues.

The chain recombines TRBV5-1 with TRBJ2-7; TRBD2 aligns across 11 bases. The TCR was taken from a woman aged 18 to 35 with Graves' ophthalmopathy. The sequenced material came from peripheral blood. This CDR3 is CASSLTSGSTPGYEQYF. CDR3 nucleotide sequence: TGCGCCAGCAGCTTGACTAGCGGGAGCACCCCTGGCTACGAGCAGTACTTC.